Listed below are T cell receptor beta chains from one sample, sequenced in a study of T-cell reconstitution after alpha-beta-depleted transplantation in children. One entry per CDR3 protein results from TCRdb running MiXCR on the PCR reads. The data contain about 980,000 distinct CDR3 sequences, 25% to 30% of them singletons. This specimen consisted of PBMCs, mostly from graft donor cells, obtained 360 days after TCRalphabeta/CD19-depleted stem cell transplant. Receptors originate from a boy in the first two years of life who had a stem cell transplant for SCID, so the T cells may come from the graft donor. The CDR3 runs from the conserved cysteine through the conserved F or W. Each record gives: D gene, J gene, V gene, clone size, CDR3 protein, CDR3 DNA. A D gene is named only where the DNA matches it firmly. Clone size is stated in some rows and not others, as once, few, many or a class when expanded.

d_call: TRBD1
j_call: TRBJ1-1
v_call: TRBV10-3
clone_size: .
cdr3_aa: CAIRSRGQGRTEAFF
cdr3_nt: TGTGCCATCAGGTCCAGGGGACAGGGGCGCACTGAAGCTTTCTTT

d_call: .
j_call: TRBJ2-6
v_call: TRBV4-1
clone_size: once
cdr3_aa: CASSQLAGELSGANVLTF
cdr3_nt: TGCGCCAGCAGCCAACTGGCAGGGGAGCTTTCTGGGGCCAACGTCCTGACTTTC

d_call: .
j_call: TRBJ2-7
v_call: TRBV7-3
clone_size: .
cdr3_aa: CASSSGPGVPYEQYF
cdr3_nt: TGTGCCAGCAGCTCCGGCCCAGGGGTACCTTACGAGCAGTACTTC

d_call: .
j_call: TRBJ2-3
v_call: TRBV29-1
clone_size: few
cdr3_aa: CGGAGSSGGPGTDTQYF
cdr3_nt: TGCGGAGGTGCGGGGTCGTCCGGCGGGCCCGGCACAGATACGCAGTATTTT

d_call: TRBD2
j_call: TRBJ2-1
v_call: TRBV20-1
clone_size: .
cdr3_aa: CSARKRGGYYNEQFF
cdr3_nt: TGCAGTGCTAGAAAACGCGGGGGGTACTACAATGAGCAGTTCTTC

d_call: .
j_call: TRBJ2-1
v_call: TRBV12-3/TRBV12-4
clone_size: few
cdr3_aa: CASAFAPYNEQFF
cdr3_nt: TGTGCCAGTGCTTTTGCGCCTTACAATGAGCAGTTCTTC

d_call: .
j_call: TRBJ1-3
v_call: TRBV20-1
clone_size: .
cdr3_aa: CSARAPDSGNTIYF
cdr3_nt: TGCAGTGCTAGAGCGCCGGACTCTGGAAACACCATATATTTT

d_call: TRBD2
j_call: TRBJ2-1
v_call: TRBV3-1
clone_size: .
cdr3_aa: CASSTPGLARYEQFF
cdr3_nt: TGTGCCAGCAGCACGCCGGGACTAGCACGGTATGAGCAGTTCTTC

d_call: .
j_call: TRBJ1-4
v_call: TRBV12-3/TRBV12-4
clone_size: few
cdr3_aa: CASSNRQPKGGKLFF
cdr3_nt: TGTGCCAGCAGTAACAGACAGCCCAAGGGTGGAAAACTGTTTTTT

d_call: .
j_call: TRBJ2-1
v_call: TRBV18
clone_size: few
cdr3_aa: CASSPIFLQGGNEQFF
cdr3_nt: TGTGCCAGCTCACCAATCTTCCTACAGGGCGGGAATGAGCAGTTCTTC

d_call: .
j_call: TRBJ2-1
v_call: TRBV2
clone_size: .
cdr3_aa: CASSRDIYNEQFF
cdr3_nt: TGTGCCAGCAGTCGGGACATTTACAATGAGCAGTTCTTC

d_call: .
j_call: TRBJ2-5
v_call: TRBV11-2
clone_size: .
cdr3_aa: CASSLHSGRQETQYF
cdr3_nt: TGTGCCAGCAGCTTGCACTCAGGCAGACAAGAGACCCAGTACTTC

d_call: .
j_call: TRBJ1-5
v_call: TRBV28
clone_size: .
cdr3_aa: CASSLGSFSNQPQHF
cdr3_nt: TGTGCCAGCAGTTTAGGCAGCTTTAGCAATCAGCCCCAGCATTTT

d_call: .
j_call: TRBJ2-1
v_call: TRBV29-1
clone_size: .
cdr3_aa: CSVNASPGPPRSEQFF
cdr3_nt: TGCAGCGTTAACGCCTCACCGGGGCCGCCTCGCAGTGAGCAGTTCTTC

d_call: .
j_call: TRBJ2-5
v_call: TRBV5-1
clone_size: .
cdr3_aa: CASSLARRGVQETQYF
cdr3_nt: TGCGCCAGCAGCTTGGCTAGGCGGGGAGTTCAAGAGACCCAGTACTTC

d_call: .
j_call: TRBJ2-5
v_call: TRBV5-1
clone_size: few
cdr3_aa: CASSRGEYQETQYF
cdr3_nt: TGCGCCAGCAGCCGAGGGGAGTACCAAGAGACCCAGTACTTC

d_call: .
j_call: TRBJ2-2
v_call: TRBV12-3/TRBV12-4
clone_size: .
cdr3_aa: CASRDGTQHPNTGELFF
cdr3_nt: TGTGCCAGCAGGGACGGGACCCAACATCCGAACACCGGGGAGCTGTTTTTT

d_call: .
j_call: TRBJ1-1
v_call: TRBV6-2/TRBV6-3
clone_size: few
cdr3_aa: CASSYMSTEAFF
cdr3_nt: TGTGCCAGCAGTTACATGAGCACTGAAGCTTTCTTT

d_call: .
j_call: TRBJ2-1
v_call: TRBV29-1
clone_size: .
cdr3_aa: CSPRRGADNEQFF
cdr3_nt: TGCAGCCCGAGGAGGGGGGCCGACAATGAACAGTTCTTC

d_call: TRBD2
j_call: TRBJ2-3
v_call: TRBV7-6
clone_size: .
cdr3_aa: CASSFVGLAGGRRDTQYF
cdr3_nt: TGTGCCAGCAGCTTCGTAGGACTAGCGGGGGGCAGACGAGATACGCAGTATTTT

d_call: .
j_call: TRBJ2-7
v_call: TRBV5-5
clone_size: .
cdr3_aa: CASSLVMGASSYEQYF
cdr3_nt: TGTGCCAGCAGCTTGGTGATGGGGGCCAGCTCCTACGAGCAGTACTTC

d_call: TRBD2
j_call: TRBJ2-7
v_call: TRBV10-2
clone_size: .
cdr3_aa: CASSGLAALPYEQYF
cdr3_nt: TGCGCCAGCAGTGGACTAGCGGCCCTACCCTACGAGCAGTACTTC

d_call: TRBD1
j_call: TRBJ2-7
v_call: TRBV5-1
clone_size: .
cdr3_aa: CASSLVVTGQGYEQYF
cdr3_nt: TGCGCCAGCAGCTTGGTGGTAACGGGACAGGGCTACGAGCAGTACTTC

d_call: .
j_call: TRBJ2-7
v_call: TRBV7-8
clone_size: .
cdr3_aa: CASSLAQGAPYEQYF
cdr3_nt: TGTGCCAGCAGCTTAGCGCAAGGGGCCCCCTACGAGCAGTACTTC

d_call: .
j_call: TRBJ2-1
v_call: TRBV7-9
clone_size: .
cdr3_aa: CASSPGGRRSYNEQFF
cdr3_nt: TGTGCCAGCAGCCCTGGCGGGCGACGCTCCTACAATGAGCAGTTCTTC

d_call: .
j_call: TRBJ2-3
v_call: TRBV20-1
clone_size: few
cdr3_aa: CSAEGTDTQYF
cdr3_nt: TGCAGTGCTGAGGGGACAGATACGCAGTATTTT

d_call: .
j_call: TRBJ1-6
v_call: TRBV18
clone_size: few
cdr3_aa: CASSPRAENNSPLHF
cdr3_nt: TGTGCCAGCTCACCCCGGGCGGAGAATAATTCACCCCTCCACTTT

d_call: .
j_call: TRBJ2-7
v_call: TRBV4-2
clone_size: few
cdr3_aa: CASSLGETPYEQYF
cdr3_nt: TGTGCCAGCAGCCTGGGAGAGACCCCCTACGAGCAGTACTTC

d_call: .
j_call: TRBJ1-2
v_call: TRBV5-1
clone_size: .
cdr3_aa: CASSLGQRNPYGYTF
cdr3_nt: TGCGCCAGCAGCCTCGGACAGCGCAACCCCTATGGCTACACCTTC

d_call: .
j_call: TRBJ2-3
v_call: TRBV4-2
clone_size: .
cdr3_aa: CASSQDGRGLDTQYF
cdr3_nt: TGTGCCAGCAGCCAAGATGGTAGGGGTCTGGATACGCAGTATTTT

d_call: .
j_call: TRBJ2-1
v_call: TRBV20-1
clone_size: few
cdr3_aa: CSAPPVGIGGVDEQFF
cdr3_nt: TGCAGTGCTCCACCGGTAGGAATTGGTGGCGTGGATGAGCAGTTCTTC

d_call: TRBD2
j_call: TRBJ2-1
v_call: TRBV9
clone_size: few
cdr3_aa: CASSVAPAGYNEQFF
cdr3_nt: TGTGCCAGCAGCGTAGCACCAGCGGGGTACAATGAGCAGTTCTTC

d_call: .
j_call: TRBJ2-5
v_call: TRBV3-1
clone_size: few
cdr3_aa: CASSQRTGGRETQYF
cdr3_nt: TGTGCCAGCAGCCAACGAACCGGGGGCCGGGAGACCCAGTACTTC

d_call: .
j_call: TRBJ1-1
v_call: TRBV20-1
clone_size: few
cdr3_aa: CSARERAPGDTEAFF
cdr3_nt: TGCAGTGCTAGAGAAAGGGCCCCGGGGGACACTGAAGCTTTCTTT

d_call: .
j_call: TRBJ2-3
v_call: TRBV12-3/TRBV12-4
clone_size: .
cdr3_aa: CASTPFLTGGTDTQYF
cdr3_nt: TGTGCCAGCACCCCTTTTTTGACGGGGGGCACAGATACGCAGTATTTT

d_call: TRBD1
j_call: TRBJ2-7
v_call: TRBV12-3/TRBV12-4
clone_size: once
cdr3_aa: CASSLPGGIYEQYF
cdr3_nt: TGTGCCAGCAGTTTACCAGGGGGTATCTACGAGCAGTACTTC

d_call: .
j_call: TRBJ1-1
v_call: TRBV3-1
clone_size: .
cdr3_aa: CASSRLDNTEAFF
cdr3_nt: TGTGCCAGCAGCCGCCTCGACAACACTGAAGCTTTCTTT

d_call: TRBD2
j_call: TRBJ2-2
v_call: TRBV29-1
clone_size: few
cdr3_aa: CSVESSGGPSTGELFF
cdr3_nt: TGCAGCGTTGAAAGTAGCGGGGGCCCGAGCACCGGGGAGCTGTTTTTT

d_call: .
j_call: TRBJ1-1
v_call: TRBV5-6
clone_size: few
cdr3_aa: CASSLDRGGVRDTEAFF
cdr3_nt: TGTGCCAGCAGCTTGGATCGGGGCGGGGTACGAGACACTGAAGCTTTCTTT

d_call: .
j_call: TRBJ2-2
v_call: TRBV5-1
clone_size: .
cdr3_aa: CASKGLVVSGELFF
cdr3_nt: TGCGCCAGCAAAGGTTTAGTGGTGTCCGGGGAGCTGTTTTTT

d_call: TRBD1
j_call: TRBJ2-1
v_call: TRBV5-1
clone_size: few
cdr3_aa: CASSSDRAAYNEQFF
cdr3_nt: TGCGCCAGCAGCTCCGACAGGGCCGCCTACAATGAGCAGTTCTTC

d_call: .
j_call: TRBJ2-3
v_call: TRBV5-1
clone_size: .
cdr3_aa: CASSSGGQSTDTQYF
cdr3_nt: TGCGCCAGCAGCTCGGGGGGACAGAGCACAGATACGCAGTATTTT

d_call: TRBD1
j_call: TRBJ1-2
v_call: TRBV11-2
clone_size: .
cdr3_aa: CASSFGQGWYGYTF
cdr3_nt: TGTGCCAGCAGCTTTGGACAGGGGTGGTATGGCTACACCTTC

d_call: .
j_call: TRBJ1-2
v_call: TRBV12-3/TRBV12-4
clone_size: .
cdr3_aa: CASVRRGDYGYTF
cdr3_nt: TGTGCCAGCGTGCGACGAGGGGACTATGGCTACACCTTC

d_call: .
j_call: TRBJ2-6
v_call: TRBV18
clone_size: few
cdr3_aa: CASSPGTGANVLTF
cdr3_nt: TGTGCCAGCTCACCAGGGACTGGGGCCAACGTCCTGACTTTC

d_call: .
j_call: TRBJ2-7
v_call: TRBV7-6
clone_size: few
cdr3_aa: CASSAPQGGILSEQYF
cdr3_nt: TGTGCCAGCAGCGCTCCACAGGGTGGAATTTTGTCCGAGCAGTACTTC

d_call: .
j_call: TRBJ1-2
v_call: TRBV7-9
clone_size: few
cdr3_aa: CASSFSTEGYTF
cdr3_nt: TGTGCCAGCAGCTTCTCGACAGAGGGCTACACCTTC

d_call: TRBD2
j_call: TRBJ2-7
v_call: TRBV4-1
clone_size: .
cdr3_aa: CASSQAPGRVGYEQYF
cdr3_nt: TGCGCCAGCAGCCAAGCCCCTGGGAGGGTGGGCTACGAGCAGTACTTC